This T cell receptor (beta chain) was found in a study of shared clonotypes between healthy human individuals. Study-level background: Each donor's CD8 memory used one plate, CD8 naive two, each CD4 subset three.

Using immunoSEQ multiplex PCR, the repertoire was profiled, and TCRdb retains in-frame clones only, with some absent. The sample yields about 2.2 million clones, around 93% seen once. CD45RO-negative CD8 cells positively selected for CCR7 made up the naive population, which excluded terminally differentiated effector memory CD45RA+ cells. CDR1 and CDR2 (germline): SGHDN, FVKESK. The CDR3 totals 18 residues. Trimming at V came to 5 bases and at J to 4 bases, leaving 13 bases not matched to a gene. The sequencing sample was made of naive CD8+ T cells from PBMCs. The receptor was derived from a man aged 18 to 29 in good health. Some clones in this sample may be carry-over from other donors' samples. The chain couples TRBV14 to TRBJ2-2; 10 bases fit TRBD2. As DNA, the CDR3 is TGTGCCAGCAGCTCCTGGACTAGCGGCCCCCGGGGCACCGGGGAGCTGTTTTTT. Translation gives CASSSWTSGPRGTGELFF.